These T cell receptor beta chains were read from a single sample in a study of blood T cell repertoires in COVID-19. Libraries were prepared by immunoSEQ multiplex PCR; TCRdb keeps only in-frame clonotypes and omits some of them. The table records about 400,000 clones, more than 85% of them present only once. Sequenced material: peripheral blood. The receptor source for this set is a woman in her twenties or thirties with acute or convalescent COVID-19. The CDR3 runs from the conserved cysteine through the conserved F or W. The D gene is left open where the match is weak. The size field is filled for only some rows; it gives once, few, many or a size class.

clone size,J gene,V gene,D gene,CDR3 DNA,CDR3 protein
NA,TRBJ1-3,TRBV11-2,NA,TGTGCCAGCAGCTTAGGGCAGACCCCTTCAGGTGGAAACACCATATATTTT,CASSLGQTPSGGNTIYF
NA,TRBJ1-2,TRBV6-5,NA,TGTGCCAGCAGTTACTCGCGCAGGGACTATGGCTACACCTTC,CASSYSRRDYGYTF
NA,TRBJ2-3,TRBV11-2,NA,TGTGCCAGCAGCTTATCCGCGGAGACTCCGCGTTATTTT,CASSLSAETPRYF
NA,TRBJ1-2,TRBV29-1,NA,TGCAGCGTTGAGGGCCGGGGGTATAATGGCTACACCTTC,CSVEGRGYNGYTF
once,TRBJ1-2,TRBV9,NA,TGTGCCAGCAGCCCAGCGGGGCGCAACTATGGCTACACCTTC,CASSPAGRNYGYTF
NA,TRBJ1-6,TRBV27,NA,TGTGCCAGCAGTTTAGGTAGATTCTCCTATAATTCACCCCTCCACTTT,CASSLGRFSYNSPLHF
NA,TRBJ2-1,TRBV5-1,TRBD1,TGCGCCAGCAGCTTGAAATTGACAGGGAGTACGGGCAATGAGCAGTTCTTC,CASSLKLTGSTGNEQFF
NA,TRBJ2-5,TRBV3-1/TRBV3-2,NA,TGTGCCAGCAGCCAAGTTCCAGGGTTGGAGACCCAGTACTTC,CASSQVPGLETQYF
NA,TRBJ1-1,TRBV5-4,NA,TGTGCCAGCAGCTTCGGTCTGAACACTGAAGCTTTCTTT,CASSFGLNTEAFF
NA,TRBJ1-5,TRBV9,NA,TGTGCCAGCAGCGTAGCTTTTAATCAGCCCCAGCATTTT,CASSVAFNQPQHF
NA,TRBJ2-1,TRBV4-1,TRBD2,TGCGCCAGCAGCCAACCAGCAGCGGGGGGGCCCGTTGAGCAGTTCTTC,CASSQPAAGGPVEQFF
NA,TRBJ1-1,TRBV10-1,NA,TGCGCCAGCAGTGTTGGGGCCACAAGACGAAACACTGAAGCTTTCTTT,CASSVGATRRNTEAFF
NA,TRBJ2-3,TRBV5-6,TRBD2,TGTGCCAGCAGCCCCGTTTTAGCGGGGGGGACAGATACGCAGTATTTT,CASSPVLAGGTDTQYF
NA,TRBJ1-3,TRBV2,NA,TGTGCCAGCAGTGAGACAGTAAATGGAAACACCATATATTTT,CASSETVNGNTIYF
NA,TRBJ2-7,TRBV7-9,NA,TGTGCCAGCAGCTTAGGGGCATACGAGCAGTACTTC,CASSLGAYEQYF
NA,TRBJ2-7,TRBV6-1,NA,TGTGCCAGCAGTGAAGCGACTAGTCTTCATGGCTCCTACGAGCAGTACTTC,CASSEATSLHGSYEQYF
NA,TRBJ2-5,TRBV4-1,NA,TGCGCCAGCAGCCAAGATTTACCTCACGGCCAAGAGACCCAGTACTTC,CASSQDLPHGQETQYF
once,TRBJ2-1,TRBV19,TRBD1,TGTGCCAGTAGGAACCGGGACAGCTCCTACAATGAGCAGTTCTTC,CASRNRDSSYNEQFF
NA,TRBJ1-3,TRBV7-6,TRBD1,TGTGCCAGCAGCCCTCTAGCAGGGGGCTCTGGAAACACCATATATTTT,CASSPLAGGSGNTIYF
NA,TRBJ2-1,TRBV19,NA,TGTGCCAGTAGTGGCATCAATGAGCAGTTCTTC,CASSGINEQFF
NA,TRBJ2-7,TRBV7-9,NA,TGTGCCAGCAGCAGGGACGGCTCCTACGAGCAGTACTTC,CASSRDGSYEQYF
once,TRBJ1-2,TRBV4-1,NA,TGCGCCAGCAGCCAAGATAGGAACAGCAACTATGGCTACACCTTC,CASSQDRNSNYGYTF
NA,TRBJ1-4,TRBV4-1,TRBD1,TGCGCCAGCAGCCGGTCTAGTGGGACAGGGGAGGCAACTAATGAAAAACTGTTTTTT,CASSRSSGTGEATNEKLFF
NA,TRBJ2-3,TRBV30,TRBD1,TGTGCCTGGAGTGTATCCAGGACAGGGGCCACAGATACGCAGTATTTT,CAWSVSRTGATDTQYF
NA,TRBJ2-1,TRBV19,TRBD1,TGTGCCAGTAGTCGGACAGGGGGCTCCTACAATGAGCAGTTCTTC,CASSRTGGSYNEQFF
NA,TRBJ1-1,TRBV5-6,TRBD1,TGTGCCAGCAGCCTGGCACGGGACAGCGAAGCTTTCTTT,CASSLARDSEAFF
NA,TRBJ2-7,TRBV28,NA,TGTGCCAGCAGCACATCCGGGACTGCGCCCTACGAGCAGTACTTC,CASSTSGTAPYEQYF
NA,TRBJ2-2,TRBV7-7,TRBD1,TGTGCCAGCAGCCAAGACAGGGCCCGGAGGCTTGGGGAGCTGTTTTTT,CASSQDRARRLGELFF